This T cell receptor beta chain comes out of a study of blood T cell repertoires in COVID-19. At the level of the study: There were acute and convalescent COVID-19 samples, and they came from the United States, Italy and Spain. T cells, B-cell-depleted T cells, or PBMCs supplied cDNA or gDNA.

The CDR3 is 16 residues long. With V trimmed by 5 bases and J by 6 bases, 12 bases remained unmatched. Germline V gene lookup returns CDR1 SGHAT and CDR2 FQNNGV. The authors' processing: Estimation of nucleated cell counts relied on the amplification of reference gene primers. Assay used: immunoSEQ multiplex PCR; TCRdb lists only in-frame clones, some missing. V and J calls and clone size are those listed in that table; D and trimming were worked out from the DNA. This table holds about 440,000 clones, about 89% found once. This chain links TRBV11-2 with TRBJ2-2, with 7 bases matching TRBD2. This sequence was found in a woman in her twenties or thirties with acute or convalescent COVID-19. The sequenced sample consisted of peripheral blood. The CDR3: CASSDARTSPSGELFF. The CDR3 coding sequence is TGTGCCAGCAGCGACGCCCGGACTAGTCCCTCCGGGGAGCTGTTTTTT.